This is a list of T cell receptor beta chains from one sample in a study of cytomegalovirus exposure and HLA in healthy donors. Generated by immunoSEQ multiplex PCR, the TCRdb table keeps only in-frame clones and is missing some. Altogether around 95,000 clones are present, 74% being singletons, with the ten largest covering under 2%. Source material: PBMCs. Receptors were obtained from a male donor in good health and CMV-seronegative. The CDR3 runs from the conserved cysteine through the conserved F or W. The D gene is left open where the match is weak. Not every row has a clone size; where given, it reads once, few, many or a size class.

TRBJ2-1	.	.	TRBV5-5	CASSRLFGSEQFF	TGTGCCAGCAGCAGACTATTCGGTAGTGAGCAGTTCTTC
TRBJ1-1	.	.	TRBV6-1	CASRPGNMNTEAFF	TGTGCCAGCAGGCCGGGAAATATGAACACTGAAGCTTTCTTT
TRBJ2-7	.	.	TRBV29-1	CSATGPSYEQYF	TGCAGCGCCACGGGTCCCTCCTACGAGCAGTACTTC
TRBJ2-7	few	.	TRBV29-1	CSVGPPEVYEQYF	TGCAGCGTCGGCCCTCCTGAGGTCTACGAGCAGTACTTC
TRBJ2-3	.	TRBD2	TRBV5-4	CASSLIGRGTSGTDTQYF	TGTGCCAGCAGCTTAATAGGCAGGGGGACTAGCGGGACAGATACGCAGTATTTT
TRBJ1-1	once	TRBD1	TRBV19	CASSMGQGLRTEAFF	TGTGCCAGTAGTATGGGACAGGGGCTACGCACTGAAGCTTTCTTT
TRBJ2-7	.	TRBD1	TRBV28	CASRRTGGSYEQYF	TGTGCCAGCAGGAGGACAGGGGGCTCCTACGAGCAGTACTTC
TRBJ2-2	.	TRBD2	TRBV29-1	CSVAASGRVGTGELFF	TGCAGCGTTGCGGCTAGCGGGAGGGTGGGCACCGGGGAGCTGTTTTTT
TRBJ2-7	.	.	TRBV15	CATSNVGVEQYF	TGTGCCACCAGCAACGTAGGGGTCGAGCAGTACTTC
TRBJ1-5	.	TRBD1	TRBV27	CASSLYYAGQSNQPQHF	TGTGCCAGCAGTTTATATTATGCGGGACAGAGCAATCAGCCCCAGCATTTT
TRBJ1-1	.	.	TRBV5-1	CASSPGHGGSNIEAFF	TGCGCCAGCAGCCCGGGGCACGGGGGGAGCAACATTGAAGCTTTCTTT
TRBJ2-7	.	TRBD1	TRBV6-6	CASSYSDRENEQYF	TGTGCCAGCAGTTACTCGGACAGGGAAAACGAGCAGTACTTC
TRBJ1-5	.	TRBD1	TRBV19	CASSSGRGINQPQHF	TGTGCCAGTAGTTCAGGCAGGGGGATCAATCAGCCCCAGCATTTT
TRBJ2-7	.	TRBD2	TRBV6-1	CASNLAGGTYEQYF	TGTGCCAGCAACCTAGCGGGAGGAACCTACGAGCAGTACTTC
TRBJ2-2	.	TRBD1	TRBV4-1	CASSRNTPDRGWNTGELFF	TGCGCCAGCAGCCGAAATACGCCGGACAGGGGCTGGAACACCGGGGAGCTGTTTTTT
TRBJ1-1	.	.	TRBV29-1	CSVEGTRGGTEAFF	TGCAGCGTTGAAGGCACGCGGGGGGGGACTGAAGCTTTCTTT
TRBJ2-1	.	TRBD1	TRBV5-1	CASSQRQGRGNEQFF	TGCGCCAGCAGCCAGAGACAGGGACGGGGCAATGAGCAGTTCTTC
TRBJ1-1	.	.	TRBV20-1	CSAREDTEAFF	TGCAGTGCTAGGGAGGACACTGAAGCTTTCTTT
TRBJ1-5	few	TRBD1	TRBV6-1	CASNDRGRGNQPQHF	TGTGCCAGCAATGACAGGGGGCGAGGCAATCAGCCCCAGCATTTT
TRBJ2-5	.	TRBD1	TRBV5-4	CASTSRQGTETQYF	TGTGCCAGCACATCGAGACAGGGAACGGAGACCCAGTACTTC
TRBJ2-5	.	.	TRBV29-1	CSVEWAQETQYF	TGCAGCGTTGAATGGGCTCAAGAGACCCAGTACTTC
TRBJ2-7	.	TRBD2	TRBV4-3	CASSQEGTSGLYEQYF	TGCGCCAGCAGCCAAGAAGGGACTAGCGGCCTCTACGAGCAGTACTTC
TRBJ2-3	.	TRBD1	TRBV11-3	CASSIRPTGEDTQYF	TGTGCCAGCAGCATTCGACCCACAGGGGAAGATACGCAGTATTTT
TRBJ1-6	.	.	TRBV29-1	CSVGQEINSPLHF	TGCAGCGTTGGACAGGAGATAAATTCACCCCTCCACTTT
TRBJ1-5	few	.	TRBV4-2	CASSQRGRDQPQHF	TGTGCCAGCAGCCAGCGAGGCAGAGATCAGCCCCAGCATTTT
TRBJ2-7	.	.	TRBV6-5	CASSYEPGFPNEQYF	TGTGCCAGCAGTTACGAACCAGGGTTCCCCAACGAGCAGTACTTC
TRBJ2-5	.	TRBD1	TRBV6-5	CASSYSKGQGGETQYF	TGTGCCAGCAGTTACTCGAAGGGACAGGGGGGAGAGACCCAGTACTTC
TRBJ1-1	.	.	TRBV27	CASSFRRDTEAFF	TGTGCCAGCAGTTTTCGGAGGGACACTGAAGCTTTCTTT
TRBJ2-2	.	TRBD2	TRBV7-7	CASSLYVTSGENGELFF	TGTGCCAGCAGCTTATACGTGACTAGCGGGGAGAACGGGGAGCTGTTTTTT
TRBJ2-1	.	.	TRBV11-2	CASSLDRLGREQFF	TGTGCCAGCAGCTTAGATCGGCTAGGTCGGGAGCAGTTCTTC
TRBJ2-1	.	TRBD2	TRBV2	CASNNGRDNEQFF	TGTGCCAGCAATAACGGGAGGGACAATGAGCAGTTCTTC
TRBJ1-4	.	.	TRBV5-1	CASRPGQGEEKLFF	TGCGCCAGCAGACCAGGGCAGGGCGAGGAAAAACTGTTTTTT
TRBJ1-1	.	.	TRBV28	CASSTVRLGPVNTEAFF	TGTGCCAGCAGTACCGTACGGCTGGGGCCTGTGAACACTGAAGCTTTCTTT
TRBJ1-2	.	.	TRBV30	CAWSVAGNYGYTF	TGTGCCTGGAGTGTTGCCGGTAACTATGGCTACACCTTC
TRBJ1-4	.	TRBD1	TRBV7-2	CASRNTGAINEKLFF	TGTGCCAGCAGGAACACAGGGGCGATTAATGAAAAACTGTTTTTT
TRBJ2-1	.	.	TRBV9	CASSAAGTSYNEQFF	TGTGCCAGCAGCGCAGCCGGGACTTCATACAATGAGCAGTTCTTC